Listed below are T cell receptor beta chains from one sample, sequenced in a study of vaccination effects on CD4 cells after COVID-19. The antigens for these receptors are not known. Sequencing used immunoSEQ multiplex PCR; TCRdb keeps in-frame clones, though not all of them. The sample carries tens of thousands of clones, about 74% recorded once. The sequencing used CD4+ T cells from PBMCs cultured without peptide, collected after COVID-19 vaccination. The receptors were sampled from a human donor who received a COVID-19 vaccine. CDR3s include the opening cysteine and the closing phenylalanine or tryptophan. The D gene is left open where the match is weak. Only part of the rows carry a size: once, few, many, or a class if the clone is expanded.

D	length	V	J	size	CDR3	DNA
-	14	TRBV5-1	TRBJ1-1	-	CASSLAGILAKAFF	TGCGCCAGCAGCTTGGCGGGGATCCTTGCGAAAGCTTTCTTT
-	15	TRBV5-1	TRBJ2-2	-	CASSLRDINTGELFF	TGCGCCAGCTCCCTCCGGGATATAAACACCGGGGAGCTGTTTTTT
TRBD1	17	TRBV4-2	TRBJ1-1	few	CASSQVPGQGARTEAFF	TGTGCCAGCAGCCAAGTCCCGGGACAGGGGGCAAGGACTGAAGCTTTCTTT
TRBD1	16	TRBV19	TRBJ2-2	-	CASSPSPKQGAVELFF	TGTGCCAGTAGTCCCAGCCCCAAACAGGGGGCAGTGGAGCTGTTTTTT
TRBD2	18	TRBV5-4	TRBJ2-3	-	CASSPRGGSGGGADTQYF	TGTGCCAGCAGCCCACGCGGGGGTAGCGGGGGGGGTGCAGATACGCAGTATTTT
-	13	TRBV3-1/TRBV3-2	TRBJ1-1	-	CASSQVGGSGAFF	TGTGCCAGCAGCCAAGTCGGGGGTAGTGGGGCTTTCTTT
-	13	TRBV6-5	TRBJ1-5	-	CASSRKGSQPQHF	TGTGCCAGCAGCCGAAAGGGGAGTCAGCCCCAGCATTTT
-	13	TRBV6-2/TRBV6-3	TRBJ1-5	-	CASSYGTNQPQHF	TGTGCCAGCAGTTACGGGACAAATCAGCCCCAGCATTTT
TRBD1	14	TRBV7-3	TRBJ1-2	few	CASRSPGQRYGYTF	TGTGCCAGCAGGTCTCCGGGACAGCGCTATGGCTACACCTTC
-	13	TRBV19	TRBJ2-3	-	CASSTTSTDTQYF	TGTGCCAGTAGTACTACTAGCACAGATACGCAGTATTTT
TRBD2	19	TRBV5-1	TRBJ2-5	-	CASSLAPQSSGGRQETQYF	TGCGCCAGCAGCTTAGCCCCCCAGTCGAGCGGGGGTCGACAAGAGACCCAGTACTTC
-	14	TRBV28	TRBJ2-4	-	CASSLAGAKNIQYF	TGTGCCAGCAGTTTAGCCGGAGCCAAAAACATTCAGTACTTC
TRBD2	15	TRBV15	TRBJ2-5	-	CATSSLGLAGETQYF	TGTGCCACCAGCAGCCTAGGACTAGCGGGTGAGACCCAGTACTTC
-	14	TRBV9	TRBJ2-4	-	CASSVGSGKNIQYF	TGTGCCAGCAGCGTAGGGTCCGGGAAAAACATTCAGTACTTC
-	16	TRBV7-3	TRBJ2-1	-	CASSAVRGSSYNEQFF	TGTGCCAGCAGCGCCGTACGGGGGAGCTCCTACAATGAGCAGTTCTTC
-	15	TRBV6-5	TRBJ1-6	-	CASSYIQGALRALHF	TGTGCCAGCAGCTACATCCAGGGCGCCCTTAGGGCCCTCCACTTT
-	16	TRBV18	TRBJ2-1	-	CASSPPGTVLGNEQFF	TGTGCCAGCTCACCCCCCGGGACGGTGCTCGGCAATGAGCAGTTCTTC
-	14	TRBV7-3	TRBJ1-6	-	CASSLTDPNSPLHF	TGTGCCAGCAGCTTAACAGACCCGAATTCACCCCTCCACTTT
-	16	TRBV5-1	TRBJ2-1	-	CASSLGGVRGGNEQFF	TGCGCCAGCAGCTTGGGGGGGGTACGAGGGGGCAATGAGCAGTTCTTC
TRBD1	14	TRBV6-5	TRBJ2-1	-	CAINRDRVIGEQFF	TGTGCCATCAACCGGGACAGGGTAATAGGTGAGCAGTTCTTC
-	15	TRBV27	TRBJ2-2	-	CASSPGRGNTGELFF	TGTGCCAGCAGTCCGGGACGGGGCAACACCGGGGAGCTGTTTTTT
-	15	TRBV6-5	TRBJ1-1	-	CASSPAGAGNTEAFF	TGTGCCAGCAGCCCAGCAGGGGCTGGGAACACTGAAGCTTTCTTT
TRBD2	15	TRBV5-1	TRBJ2-5	-	CASSRLAGGQETQYF	TGCGCCAGCAGCAGACTAGCGGGGGGACAAGAGACCCAGTACTTC
-	14	TRBV6-5	TRBJ2-3	-	CASGRGDYTDTQYF	TGTGCCAGCGGAAGGGGTGACTACACAGATACGCAGTATTTT
-	13	TRBV5-5	TRBJ1-4	few	CASSSGLSEKLFF	TGTGCCAGCAGCTCTGGGTTAAGTGAAAAACTGTTTTTT
-	12	TRBV20-1	TRBJ1-1	-	CSASPAHTEAFF	TGCAGTGCTAGTCCCGCCCATACTGAAGCTTTCTTT
-	13	TRBV12-3/TRBV12-4	TRBJ1-1	-	CASRRLGGTEAFF	TGTGCCAGCAGGCGCCTAGGGGGCACTGAAGCTTTCTTT
-	14	TRBV19	TRBJ1-6	-	CASSIGRFNSPLHF	TGTGCCAGTAGTATAGGGCGGTTTAATTCACCCCTCCACTTT
TRBD2	15	TRBV4-2	TRBJ2-3	once	CASSQETSGGNTQYF	TGTGCCAGCAGCCAAGAAACTAGCGGGGGGAATACGCAGTATTTT
TRBD1	13	TRBV11-2	TRBJ1-2	-	CASRNAGTGGLTF	TGTGCCAGCAGAAATGCCGGGACAGGGGGGCTCACCTTC
-	13	TRBV7-2	TRBJ1-1	once	CASSLISQGSAFF	TGTGCCAGCAGCTTAATATCGCAGGGAAGCGCTTTCTTT
-	15	TRBV5-1	TRBJ2-3	once	CASSLAFGGADTQYF	TGCGCCAGCAGCTTGGCCTTTGGGGGCGCAGATACGCAGTATTTT
-	14	TRBV5-1	TRBJ2-3	-	CASSLNILTDTQYF	TGCGCCAGCAGCTTGAACATCCTCACAGATACGCAGTATTTT
TRBD1	14	TRBV18	TRBJ2-4	-	CASFPTGGQNIQYF	TGTGCCAGCTTCCCGACAGGGGGCCAAAACATTCAGTACTTC
-	17	TRBV2	TRBJ1-6	few	CASSLRQVRSYNSPLHF	TGTGCCAGCAGCCTAAGACAGGTCCGCTCCTATAATTCACCCCTCCACTTT
-	13	TRBV30	TRBJ2-5	-	CAWGGQLQETQYF	TGTGCCTGGGGGGGGCAACTCCAAGAGACCCAGTACTTC